This TCR beta chain originates from a study of T cell repertoires in cytomegalovirus infection (dated by TCRdb to between 2018 and 2020). For the study in its entirety: The HLA type of each donor mattered for the analysis, because public TCR beta signatures pointed to carriage of CMV infection along with the matching HLA type. Study-wide conclusions, independent of this receptor: The ex vivo response was dominated by HLA-C-restricted CMV-specific TCR beta clonotypes, which also provided the single most frequent clonotype in two of eight donors. Cumulative frequency of public TCR beta family members discriminated carriers of CMV infection plus the relevant HLA type in this cohort and an independent approximately 400-donor cohort.

This clonotype was counted ten times or more. Its cognate antigen has yet to be identified. There are no base qualities to consult, and no much larger clone falls within one base. Reading the germline V gene gives CDR1 SGHTA and CDR2 FQGNSA. The CDR3, from cysteine to phenylalanine, totals 15 residues. Just the 45-base CDR3 DNA is kept, in frame starting at base 1. Germline trimming: 4 bases from V, 2 bases from J; junction bases outside gene matches: 7. Reads for this sample came from an Illumina HiSeq 1500. The public sequencing data were trimmed at Q25 with fastp and processed into clonotypes with MiXCR by TCRdb, which kept only in-frame beta chains. Each CDR3 protein gets just one entry, which takes the most common genes and DNA from the rows behind it. This sample lists some 100,000 distinct CDR3 sequences; 23% were detected once. The top ten clones comprise around 40% of the sample.

Recombination joined TRBV7-2 with TRBJ2-7; 8 bases in the middle match TRBD1. This clonotype originated in a human donor in good health (CMV status not recorded). Some clones in this sample may be carry-over from other donors' samples. Sequenced input: CD8+ T cells from PBMCs. The base sequence is TGTGCCAGCAGCTCATCGGACAGGGCCCCCTACGAGCAGTACTTC. It translates to CASSSSDRAPYEQYF.